A selection of T cell receptor beta chains follows, all from one sample in a study of molecular identifiers for immune sequencing clone quantification. MiXCR, applied by TCRdb to the PCR reads, yields one record per CDR3 protein. Of about 640,000 distinct CDR3 sequences listed, 20% are singletons. The sequenced sample consisted of naive CD8+ T cells from blood, with Jurkat cell RNA spiked in. The source of these receptors is a human donor in good health. Some libraries in this study had Jurkat cell RNA spiked in. CDR3s include the opening cysteine and the closing phenylalanine or tryptophan. Each record gives: clone size, D gene, J gene, V gene, CDR3 protein, CDR3 DNA. The D gene is left open where the match is weak. Size values are once, few and many counts, or a class for expanded clones, and some rows have none.

>few|NA|TRBJ1-4|TRBV6-1
CASRNEGLANEKLFF
TGTGCCAGCAGAAACGAAGGGTTGGCTAATGAAAAACTGTTTTTT
>many|NA|TRBJ1-1|TRBV4-1
CASSQDPFNTEAFF
TGCGCCAGCAGCCAAGACCCCTTTAACACTGAAGCTTTCTTT
>few|NA|TRBJ2-2|TRBV9
CASSVYFADTGELFF
TGTGCCAGCAGCGTATATTTTGCGGACACCGGGGAGCTGTTTTTT
>many|TRBD2|TRBJ2-3|TRBV28
CASSTTLRLAADTQYF
TGTGCCAGCAGCACAACCCTCCGACTAGCAGCAGATACGCAGTATTTT
>many|NA|TRBJ2-6|TRBV28
CASSASGANVLTF
TGTGCCAGCAGCGCCTCTGGGGCCAACGTCCTGACTTTC
>NA|NA|TRBJ2-1|TRBV6-6
CASSVSGQPSYNEQFF
TGTGCCAGCAGTGTCTCTGGACAGCCGAGTTACAATGAGCAGTTCTTC
>NA|NA|TRBJ1-6|TRBV7-9
CASSSTGSSRSPLHF
TGTGCCAGCAGCTCAACCGGGAGCTCGAGATCACCCCTCCACTTT
>NA|NA|TRBJ2-1|TRBV19
CASSIAQTNEQFF
TGTGCCAGTAGTATAGCCCAGACCAATGAGCAGTTCTTC
>many|TRBD2|TRBJ2-7|TRBV7-6
CASSSGLAGGPEQYF
TGTGCCAGCAGCTCGGGACTAGCGGGAGGTCCCGAGCAGTACTTC
>many|TRBD1|TRBJ2-5|TRBV7-9
CASSLGTARGETQYF
TGTGCCAGCAGCCTAGGGACAGCCCGGGGAGAGACCCAGTACTTC
>many|TRBD2|TRBJ2-7|TRBV5-6
CASCAGGRMPEQYF
TGTGCCAGCTGTGCGGGGGGGCGCATGCCCGAGCAGTACTTC
>many|TRBD2|TRBJ2-2|TRBV19
CASRARGGTGELFF
TGTGCCAGTAGGGCTCGCGGGGGGACCGGGGAGCTGTTTTTT
>many|NA|TRBJ2-3|TRBV7-9
CASSLAVTTDTQYF
TGTGCCAGCAGCTTAGCGGTTACCACAGATACGCAGTATTTT
>many|NA|TRBJ1-4|TRBV6-5
CASSYGNPATNEKLFF
TGTGCCAGCAGTTACGGCAACCCCGCAACTAATGAAAAACTGTTTTTT
>many|NA|TRBJ2-7|TRBV5-6
CASSLSPSASYEQYF
TGTGCCAGCAGCTTGTCGCCCTCAGCATCCTACGAGCAGTACTTC
>NA|TRBD2|TRBJ2-1|TRBV15
CATSALAGVEDNEQFF
TGTGCCACCAGCGCCTTAGCGGGAGTAGAGGACAATGAGCAGTTCTTC
>NA|NA|TRBJ2-2|TRBV7-3
CASSLSGPYTGELFF
TGTGCCAGCAGCTTAAGCGGCCCTTACACCGGGGAGCTGTTTTTT
>many|TRBD1|TRBJ1-5|TRBV19
CASNLQGNAQPQHF
TGTGCCAGTAACTTACAGGGGAACGCTCAGCCCCAGCATTTT